This TCR beta chain was documented in a study of CD8+CD57+ T cells in acquired aplastic anemia. Study-level background: Sorted CD4+ and CD8+ cell DNA averaged about 3 ug. Notes on the study in general: Under 35 was the count of CD8+ CDR3 sequences that patients shared with controls.

To note about this clonotype: Its target is not known.

The CDR3 loop spans 15 amino acids. CDR1 LNHDA and CDR2 SQIVND come from the germline V gene (reference sequence). The sequenced patients had an expansion of CD8+CD57+ cells seen by flow cytometry. No patient had been given any therapy when blood was sampled. TCR beta VDJ and CDR3 profiling used genomic DNA as template. TCRdb recomputed calls from the reads with MiXCR, one row per CDR3 protein. The sample yields 270,000 or so distinct CDR3 sequences, approximately 79% seen once. This clonotype originated in a human donor with aplastic anemia. The chain has TRBV19 and TRBJ2-7; tentatively, D is TRBD1 or TRBD2 (5 bases each). The sequenced sample was sorted CD4+, CD8+, or CD8+CD57+ T cells (not recorded which) from PBMCs. CDR3: CASSTATRGYYEQFV. In DNA form, the CDR3 reads TGTGCCAGTAGTACAGCTACTAGGGGCTACTATGAGCAGTTCGTC.